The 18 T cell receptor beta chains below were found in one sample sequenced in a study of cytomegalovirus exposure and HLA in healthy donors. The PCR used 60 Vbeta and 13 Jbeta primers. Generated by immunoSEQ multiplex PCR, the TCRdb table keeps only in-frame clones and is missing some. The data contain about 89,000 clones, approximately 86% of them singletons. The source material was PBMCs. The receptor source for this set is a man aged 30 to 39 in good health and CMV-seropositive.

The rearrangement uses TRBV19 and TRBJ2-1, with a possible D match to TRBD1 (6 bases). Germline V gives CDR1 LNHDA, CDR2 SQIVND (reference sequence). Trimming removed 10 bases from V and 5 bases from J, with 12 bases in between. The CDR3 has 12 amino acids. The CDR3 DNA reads TGTGCCACCAAACAGGGAAACAATGAGCAGTTCTTC. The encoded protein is CATKQGNNEQFF.

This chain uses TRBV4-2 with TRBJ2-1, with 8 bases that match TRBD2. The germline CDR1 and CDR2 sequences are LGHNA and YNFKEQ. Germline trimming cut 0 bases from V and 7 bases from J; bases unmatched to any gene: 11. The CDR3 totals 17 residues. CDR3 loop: CASSQEVTGTRTNEQFF. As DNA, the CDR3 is TGTGCCAGCAGCCAAGAAGTAACCGGGACTAGAACGAATGAGCAGTTCTTC.

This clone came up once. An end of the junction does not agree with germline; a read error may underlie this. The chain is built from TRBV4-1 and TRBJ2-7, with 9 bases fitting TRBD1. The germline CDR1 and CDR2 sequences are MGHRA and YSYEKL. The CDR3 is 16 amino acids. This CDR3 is CASNQWGGTGMREQYF. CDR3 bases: TGCGCCAGCAACCAATGGGGCGGGACAGGGATGCGCGAGCAGTACTTC.

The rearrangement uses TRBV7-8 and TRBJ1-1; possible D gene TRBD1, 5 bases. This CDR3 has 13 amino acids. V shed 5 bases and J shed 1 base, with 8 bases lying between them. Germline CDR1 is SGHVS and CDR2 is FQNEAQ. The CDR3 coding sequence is TGTGCCAGCAGCCGAGACAGGAACACTGAAGCTTTCTTT. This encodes CASSRDRNTEAFF.

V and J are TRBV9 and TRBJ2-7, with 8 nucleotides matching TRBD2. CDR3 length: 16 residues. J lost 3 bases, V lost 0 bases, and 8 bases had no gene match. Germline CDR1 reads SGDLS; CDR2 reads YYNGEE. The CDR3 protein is CASSVAPGLGDYEQYF. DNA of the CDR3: TGTGCCAGCAGCGTAGCCCCGGGACTAGGAGACTACGAGCAGTACTTC.

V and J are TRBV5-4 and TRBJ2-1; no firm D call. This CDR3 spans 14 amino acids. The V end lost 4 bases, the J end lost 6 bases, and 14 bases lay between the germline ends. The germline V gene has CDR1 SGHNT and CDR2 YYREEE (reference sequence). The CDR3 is CASSDTVRINEQFF. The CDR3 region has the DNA TGTGCCAGCAGCGATACAGTTAGAATCAATGAGCAGTTCTTC.

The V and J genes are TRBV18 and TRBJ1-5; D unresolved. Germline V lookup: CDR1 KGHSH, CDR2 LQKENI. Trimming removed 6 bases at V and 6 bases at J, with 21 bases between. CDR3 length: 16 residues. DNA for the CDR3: TGTGCCAGCTCGTGGTCCGAGGAGGTGGGTGGTCAGCCCCAGCATTTT. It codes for CASSWSEEVGGQPQHF. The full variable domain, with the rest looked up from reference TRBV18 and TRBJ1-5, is NAGVMQNPRHLVRRRGQEARLRCSPMKGHSHVYWYRQLPEEGLKFMVYLQKENIIDESGMPKERFSAEFPKEGPSILRIQQVVRGDSAAYFCASSWSEEVGGQPQHFGDGTRLSIL.

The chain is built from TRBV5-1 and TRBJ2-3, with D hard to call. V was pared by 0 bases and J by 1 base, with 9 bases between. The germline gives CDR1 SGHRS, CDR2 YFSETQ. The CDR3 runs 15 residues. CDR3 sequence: CASSLVPGGTDTQYF. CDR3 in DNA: TGCGCCAGCAGCTTGGTCCCGGGTGGCACAGATACGCAGTATTTT.

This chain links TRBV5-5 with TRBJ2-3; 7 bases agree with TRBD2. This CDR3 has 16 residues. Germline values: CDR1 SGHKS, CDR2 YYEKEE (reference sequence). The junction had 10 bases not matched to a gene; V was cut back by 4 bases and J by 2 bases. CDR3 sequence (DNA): TGTGCCAGCAGCCAAATATCTAGCGGACCCACAGATACGCAGTATTTT. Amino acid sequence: CASSQISSGPTDTQYF.

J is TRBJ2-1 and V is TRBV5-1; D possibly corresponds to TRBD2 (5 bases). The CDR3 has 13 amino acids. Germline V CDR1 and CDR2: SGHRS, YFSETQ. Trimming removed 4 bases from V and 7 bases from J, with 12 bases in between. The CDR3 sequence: CASSIGLRNEQFF. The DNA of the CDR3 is TGCGCCAGCAGCATAGGACTGCGAAATGAGCAGTTCTTC.

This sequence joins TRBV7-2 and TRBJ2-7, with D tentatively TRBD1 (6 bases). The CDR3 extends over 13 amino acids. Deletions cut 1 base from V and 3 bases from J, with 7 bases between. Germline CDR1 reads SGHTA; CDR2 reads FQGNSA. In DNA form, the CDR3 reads TGTGCCAGCAGCTTAGGGACAGTCTACGAGCAGTACTTC. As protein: CASSLGTVYEQYF.

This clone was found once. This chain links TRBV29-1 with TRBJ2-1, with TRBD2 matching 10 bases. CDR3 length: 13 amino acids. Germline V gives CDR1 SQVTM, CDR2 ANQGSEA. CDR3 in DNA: TGCAGTGTGGGGGGACTAGCGTGGAATGAGCAGTTCTTC. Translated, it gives CSVGGLAWNEQFF.

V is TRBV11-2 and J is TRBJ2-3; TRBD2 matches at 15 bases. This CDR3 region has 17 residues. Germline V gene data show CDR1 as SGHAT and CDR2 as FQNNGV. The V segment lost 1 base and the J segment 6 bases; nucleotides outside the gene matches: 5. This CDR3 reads CASSLVGGLAGGDTQYF. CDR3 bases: TGTGCCAGCAGCTTAGTCGGTGGACTAGCGGGAGGGGATACGCAGTATTTT.

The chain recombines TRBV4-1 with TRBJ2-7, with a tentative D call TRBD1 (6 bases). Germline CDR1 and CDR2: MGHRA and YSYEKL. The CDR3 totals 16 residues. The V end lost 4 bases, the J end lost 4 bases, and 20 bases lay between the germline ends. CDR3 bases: TGCGCCAGCAGCCTGATCTCCGGGACAACCAATTACGAGCAGTACTTC. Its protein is CASSLISGTTNYEQYF.

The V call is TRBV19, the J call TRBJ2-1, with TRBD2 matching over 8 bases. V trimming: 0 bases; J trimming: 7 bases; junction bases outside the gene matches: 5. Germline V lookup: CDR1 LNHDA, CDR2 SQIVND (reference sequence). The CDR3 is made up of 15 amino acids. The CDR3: CASSIELSGRNEQFF. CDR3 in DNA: TGTGCCAGTAGTATAGAGCTAAGCGGGAGAAATGAGCAGTTCTTC.

In DNA form, the CDR3 reads TGTGCCATCGCCGGCTCCTACGAGCAGTACTTC. Amino acids: CAIAGSYEQYF. The chain carries TRBV10-3 and TRBJ2-7; D uncertain. Germline V lookup: CDR1 ENHRY, CDR2 SYGVKD. Trimming left V 8 bases short and J 0 bases short, with 5 bases between. CDR3 length: 11 residues.

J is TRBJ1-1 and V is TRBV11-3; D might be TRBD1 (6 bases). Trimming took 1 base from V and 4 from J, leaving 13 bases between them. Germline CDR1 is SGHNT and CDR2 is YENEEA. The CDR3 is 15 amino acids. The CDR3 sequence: CASSLGYRDGTEAFF. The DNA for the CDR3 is TGTGCCAGCAGCTTAGGATACAGGGACGGCACTGAAGCTTTCTTT.

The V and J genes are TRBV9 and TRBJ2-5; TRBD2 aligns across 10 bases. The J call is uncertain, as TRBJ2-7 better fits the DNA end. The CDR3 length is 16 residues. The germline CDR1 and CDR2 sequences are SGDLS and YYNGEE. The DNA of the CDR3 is TGTGCCAGCAGCGTAGATGGTAGCGGGAGGCCCTACGAGCAGTACTTC. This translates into CASSVDGSGRPYEQYF.